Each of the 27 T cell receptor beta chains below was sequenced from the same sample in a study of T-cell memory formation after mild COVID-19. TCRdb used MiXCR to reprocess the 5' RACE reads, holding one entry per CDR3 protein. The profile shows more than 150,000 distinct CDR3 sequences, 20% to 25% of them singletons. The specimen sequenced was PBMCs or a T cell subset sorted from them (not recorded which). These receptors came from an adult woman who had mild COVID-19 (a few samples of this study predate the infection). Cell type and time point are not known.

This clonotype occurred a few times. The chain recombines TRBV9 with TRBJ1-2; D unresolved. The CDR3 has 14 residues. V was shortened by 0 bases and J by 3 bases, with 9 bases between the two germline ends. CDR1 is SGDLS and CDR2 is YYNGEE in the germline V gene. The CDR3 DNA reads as TGTGCCAGCAGCGTAGAGGTGAACGACTATGGCTACACCTTC. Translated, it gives CASSVEVNDYGYTF.

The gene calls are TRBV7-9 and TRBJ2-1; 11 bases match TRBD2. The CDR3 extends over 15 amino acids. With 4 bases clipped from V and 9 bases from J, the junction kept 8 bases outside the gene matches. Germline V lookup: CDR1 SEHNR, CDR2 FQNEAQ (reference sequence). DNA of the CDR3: TGTGCCAGCAGCTCACTAGCGGGAGTATCGGGTGAGCAGTTCTTC. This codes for CASSSLAGVSGEQFF. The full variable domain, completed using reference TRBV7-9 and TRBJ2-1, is DTGVSQNPRHKITKRGQNVTFRCDPISEHNRLYWYRQTLGQGPEFLTYFQNEAQLEKSRLLSDRFSAERPKGSFSTLEIQRTEQGDSAMYLCASSSLAGVSGEQFFGPGTRLTVL.

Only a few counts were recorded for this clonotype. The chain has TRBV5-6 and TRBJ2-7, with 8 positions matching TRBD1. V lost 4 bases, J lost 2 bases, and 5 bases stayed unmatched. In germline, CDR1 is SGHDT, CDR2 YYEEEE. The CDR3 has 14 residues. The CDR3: CASSGPGQAYEQYF. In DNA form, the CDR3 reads TGTGCCAGCAGCGGCCCGGGACAGGCCTACGAGCAGTACTTC.

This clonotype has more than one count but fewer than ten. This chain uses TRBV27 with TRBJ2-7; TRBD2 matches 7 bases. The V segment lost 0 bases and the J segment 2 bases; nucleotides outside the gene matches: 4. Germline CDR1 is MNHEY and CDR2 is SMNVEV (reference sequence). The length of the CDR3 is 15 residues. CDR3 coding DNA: TGTGCCAGCAGTTTATCAAAGGGACTAACCTACGAGCAGTACTTC. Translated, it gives CASSLSKGLTYEQYF.

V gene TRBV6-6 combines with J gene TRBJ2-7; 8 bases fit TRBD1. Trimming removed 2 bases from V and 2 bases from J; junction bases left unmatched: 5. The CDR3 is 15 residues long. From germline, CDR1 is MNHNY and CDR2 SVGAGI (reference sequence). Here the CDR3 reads CASSYLGQGAYEQYF. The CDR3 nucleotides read TGTGCCAGCAGTTACCTCGGACAGGGCGCCTACGAGCAGTACTTC.

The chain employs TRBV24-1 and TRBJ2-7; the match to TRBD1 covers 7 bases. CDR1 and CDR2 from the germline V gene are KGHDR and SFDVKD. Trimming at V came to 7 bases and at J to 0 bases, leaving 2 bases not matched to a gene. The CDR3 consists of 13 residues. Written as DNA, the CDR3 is TGTGCCACCAGAGACAGGGACTCCTACGAGCAGTACTTC. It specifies CATRDRDSYEQYF.

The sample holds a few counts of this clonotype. Here the CDR3 DNA reads TGTGCCAGCAGCTTAGGACAGTTCGAGCAGTACTTC. Translation: CASSLGQFEQYF. V usage is TRBV7-9 and J usage is TRBJ2-7; the D gene is possibly TRBD1 (5 bases). Germline V gene lookup returns CDR1 SEHNR and CDR2 FQNEAQ (reference sequence). The V end was cut by 1 base, the J end by 6 bases, with 7 bases between. The CDR3 covers 12 residues.

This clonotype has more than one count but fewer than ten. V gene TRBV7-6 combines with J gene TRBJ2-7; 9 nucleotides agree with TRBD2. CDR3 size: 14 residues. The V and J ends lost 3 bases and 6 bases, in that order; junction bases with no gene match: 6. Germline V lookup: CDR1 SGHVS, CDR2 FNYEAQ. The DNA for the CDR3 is TGTGCCAGCAGCTTCTTGGCGGGGGGGCGCGAGCAGTACTTC. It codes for CASSFLAGGREQYF.

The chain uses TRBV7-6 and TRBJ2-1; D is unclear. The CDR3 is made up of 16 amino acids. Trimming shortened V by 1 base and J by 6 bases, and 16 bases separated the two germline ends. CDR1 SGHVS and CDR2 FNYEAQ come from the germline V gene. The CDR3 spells CASSLVAGVSSNEQFF. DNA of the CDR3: TGTGCCAGCAGCTTAGTGGCCGGAGTGTCGTCCAATGAGCAGTTCTTC.

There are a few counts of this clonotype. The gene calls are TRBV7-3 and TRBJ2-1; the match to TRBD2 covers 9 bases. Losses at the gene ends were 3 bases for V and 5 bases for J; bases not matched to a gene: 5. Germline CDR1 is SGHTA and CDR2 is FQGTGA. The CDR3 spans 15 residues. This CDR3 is CASSFLAGAHNEQFF. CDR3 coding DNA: TGTGCCAGCAGCTTCTTAGCGGGAGCCCACAATGAGCAGTTCTTC.

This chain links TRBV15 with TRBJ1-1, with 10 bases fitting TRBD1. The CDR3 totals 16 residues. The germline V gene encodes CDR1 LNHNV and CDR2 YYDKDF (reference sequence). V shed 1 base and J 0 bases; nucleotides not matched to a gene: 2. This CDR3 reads CATSRGGTGVNTEAFF. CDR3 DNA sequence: TGTGCCACCAGCAGAGGCGGGACAGGGGTGAACACTGAAGCTTTCTTT.

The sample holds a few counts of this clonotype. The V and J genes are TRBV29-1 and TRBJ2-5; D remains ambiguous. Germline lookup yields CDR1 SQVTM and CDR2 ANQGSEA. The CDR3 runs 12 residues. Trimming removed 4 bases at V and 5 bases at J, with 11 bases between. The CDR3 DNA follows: TGCAGCGTTGTTGTCAGTCCGGAGACCCAGTACTTC. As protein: CSVVVSPETQYF.

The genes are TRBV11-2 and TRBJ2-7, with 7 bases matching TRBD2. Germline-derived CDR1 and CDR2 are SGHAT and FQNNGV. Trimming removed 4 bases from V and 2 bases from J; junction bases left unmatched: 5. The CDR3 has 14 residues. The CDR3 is CASSSFGGTYEQYF. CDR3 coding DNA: TGTGCCAGCAGCTCCTTCGGGGGGACCTACGAGCAGTACTTC.

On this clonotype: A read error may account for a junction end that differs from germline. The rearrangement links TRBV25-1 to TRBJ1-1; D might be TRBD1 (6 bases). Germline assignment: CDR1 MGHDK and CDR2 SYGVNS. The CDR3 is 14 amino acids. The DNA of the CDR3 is TGTGCCAGCAGTGAGGGACATCCGAACACTGAATCTTTCTTT. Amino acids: CASSEGHPNTESFF.

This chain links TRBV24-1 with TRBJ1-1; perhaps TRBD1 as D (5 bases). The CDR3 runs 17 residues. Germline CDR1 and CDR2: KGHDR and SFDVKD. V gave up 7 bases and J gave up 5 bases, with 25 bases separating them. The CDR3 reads CATSMRLPQAWKTEAFF. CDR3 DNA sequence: TGTGCCACCAGCATGCGGCTCCCACAGGCGTGGAAGACTGAAGCTTTCTTT.

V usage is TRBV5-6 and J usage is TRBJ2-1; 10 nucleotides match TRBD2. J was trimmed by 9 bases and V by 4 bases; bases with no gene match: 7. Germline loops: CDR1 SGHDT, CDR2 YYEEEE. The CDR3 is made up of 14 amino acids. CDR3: CASSLWTSGGEQFF. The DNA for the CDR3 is TGTGCCAGCAGCCTCTGGACTAGCGGTGGTGAGCAGTTCTTC.

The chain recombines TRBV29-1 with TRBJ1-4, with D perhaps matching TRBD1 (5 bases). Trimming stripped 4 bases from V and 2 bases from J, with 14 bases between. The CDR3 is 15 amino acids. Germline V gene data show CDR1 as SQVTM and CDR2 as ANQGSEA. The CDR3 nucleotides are TGCAGCGTTGTTTCGGGGGGTGGGACTAATGAAAAACTGTTTTTT. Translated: CSVVSGGGTNEKLFF.

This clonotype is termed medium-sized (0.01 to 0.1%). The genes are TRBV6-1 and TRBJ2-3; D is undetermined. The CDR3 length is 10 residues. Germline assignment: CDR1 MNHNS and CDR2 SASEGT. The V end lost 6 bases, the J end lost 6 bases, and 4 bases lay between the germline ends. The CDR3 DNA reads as TGTGCCAGCAGATATGATACGCAGTATTTT. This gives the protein CASRYDTQYF.

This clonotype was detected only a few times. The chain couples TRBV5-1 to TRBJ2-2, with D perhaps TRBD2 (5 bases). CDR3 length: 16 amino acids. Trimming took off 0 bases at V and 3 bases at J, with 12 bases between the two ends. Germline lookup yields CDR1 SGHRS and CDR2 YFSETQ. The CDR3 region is CASSLDITGYTGELFF. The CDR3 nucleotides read TGCGCCAGCAGCTTGGATATTACGGGATACACCGGGGAGCTGTTTTTT. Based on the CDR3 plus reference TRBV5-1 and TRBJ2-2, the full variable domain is KAGVTQTPRYLIKTRGQQVTLSCSPISGHRSVSWYQQTPGQGLQFLFEYFSETQRNKGNFPGRFSGRQFSNSRSEMNVSTLELGDSALYLCASSLDITGYTGELFFGEGSRLTVL.

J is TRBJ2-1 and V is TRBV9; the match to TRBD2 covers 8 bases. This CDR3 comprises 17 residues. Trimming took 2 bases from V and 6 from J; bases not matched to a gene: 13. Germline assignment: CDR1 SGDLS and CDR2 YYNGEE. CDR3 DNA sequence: TGTGCCAGCAGCGTGGAAGCACGGGAGGGCCAAGGCAATGAGCAGTTCTTC. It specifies CASSVEAREGQGNEQFF.

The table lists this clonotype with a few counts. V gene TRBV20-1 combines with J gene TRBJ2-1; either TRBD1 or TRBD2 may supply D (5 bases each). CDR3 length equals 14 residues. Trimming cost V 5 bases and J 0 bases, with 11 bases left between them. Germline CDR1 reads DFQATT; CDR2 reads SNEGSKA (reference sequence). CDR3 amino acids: CSAPGTDSYNEQFF. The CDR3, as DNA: TGCAGTGCTCCCGGGACGGACTCCTACAATGAGCAGTTCTTC.

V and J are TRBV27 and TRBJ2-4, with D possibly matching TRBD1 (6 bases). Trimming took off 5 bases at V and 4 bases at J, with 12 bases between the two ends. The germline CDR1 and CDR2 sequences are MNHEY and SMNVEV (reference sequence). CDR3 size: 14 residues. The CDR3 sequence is CASSIQGSKNIQYF. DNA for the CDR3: TGTGCCAGCAGTATACAGGGTTCAAAAAACATTCAGTACTTC.

CDR3 bases: TGTGCCAGCAGCTTCCTAGCGGGAGGTAGTAATGAGCAGTTCTTC. This encodes CASSFLAGGSNEQFF. The chain uses TRBV7-6 and TRBJ2-1, with 11 bases identical to TRBD2. Per the germline V gene, CDR1 is SGHVS and CDR2 is FNYEAQ. This CDR3 spans 15 amino acids. Trimming removed 3 bases from V and 7 bases from J; junction bases left unmatched: 5.

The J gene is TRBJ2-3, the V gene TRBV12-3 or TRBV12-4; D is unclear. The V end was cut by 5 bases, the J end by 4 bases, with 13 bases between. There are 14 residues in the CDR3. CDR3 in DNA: TGTGCCAGCAGTACACGGTCTGGCGCAGATACGCAGTATTTT. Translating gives CASSTRSGADTQYF.

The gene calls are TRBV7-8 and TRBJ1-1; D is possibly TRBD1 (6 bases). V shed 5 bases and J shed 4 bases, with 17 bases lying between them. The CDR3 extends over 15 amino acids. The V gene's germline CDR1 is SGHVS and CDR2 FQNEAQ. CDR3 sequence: CASSSLQGGATEAFF. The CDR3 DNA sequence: TGTGCCAGCAGCAGTCTACAGGGTGGGGCCACTGAAGCTTTCTTT.

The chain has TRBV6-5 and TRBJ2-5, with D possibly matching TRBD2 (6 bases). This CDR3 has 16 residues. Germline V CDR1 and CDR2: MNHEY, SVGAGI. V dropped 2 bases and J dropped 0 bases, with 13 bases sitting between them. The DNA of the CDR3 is TGTGCCAGCAGTTACAGAATTGGAGGGAACCAAGAGACCCAGTACTTC. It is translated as CASSYRIGGNQETQYF.

The CDR3 DNA sequence: TGTGCCAGCACAGGACAGAACAATGAGCAGTTCTTC. Its protein is CASTGQNNEQFF. The V gene is TRBV6-4, the J gene TRBJ2-1; tentative D call: TRBD1 (6 bases). Germline V gene data show CDR1 as MRHNA and CDR2 as SNTAGT. This CDR3 has 12 residues. V dropped 7 bases and J dropped 5 bases, with 9 bases sitting between them.